This T cell receptor beta chain was sequenced during a study of T cell responses to AZD1222 COVID-19 vaccine. Study-level information: Both about-4-week and about-12-week second-dose recipients were combined.

General study results and limits: Females made up more of the donors, who were largely white British, and clonal diversity may have come out too low. Spike-specific TCR breadth and depth grew following two AZD1222 doses.

Method: immunoSEQ multiplex PCR; TCRdb's copy keeps in-frame clones and lacks some. The sample lists roughly 120,000 clones; 85% to 95% were seen once. The CDR3 is made up of 13 amino acids. The germline gives CDR1 MDHEN, CDR2 SYDVKM. V lost 10 bases to trimming and J lost 2 bases; unmatched junction nucleotides: 7. With respect to this clone: Its cognate antigen is unknown.

The sequenced sample was peripheral blood, obtained on day 0 of AZD1222 vaccination. This chain connects TRBV28 to TRBJ2-5; 7 bases map to TRBD2. The source of this sequence is an adult in good health. CDR3 bases: TGTGCCACCAAGGGGAGGGCACAAGAGACCCAGTACTTC. The encoded protein is CATKGRAQETQYF.